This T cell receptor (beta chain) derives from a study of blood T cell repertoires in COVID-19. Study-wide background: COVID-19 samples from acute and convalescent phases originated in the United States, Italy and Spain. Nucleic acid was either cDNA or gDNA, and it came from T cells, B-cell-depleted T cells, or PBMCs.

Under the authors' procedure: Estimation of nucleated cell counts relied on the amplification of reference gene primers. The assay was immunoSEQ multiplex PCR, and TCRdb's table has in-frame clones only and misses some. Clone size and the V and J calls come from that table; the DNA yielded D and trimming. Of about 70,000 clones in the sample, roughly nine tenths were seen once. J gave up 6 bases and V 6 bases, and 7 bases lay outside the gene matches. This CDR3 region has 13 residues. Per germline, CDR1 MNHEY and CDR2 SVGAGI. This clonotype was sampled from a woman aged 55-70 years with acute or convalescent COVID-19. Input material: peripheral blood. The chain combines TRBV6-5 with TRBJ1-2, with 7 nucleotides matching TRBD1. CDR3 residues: CASSRQGGNGYTF. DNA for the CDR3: TGTGCCAGCAGCCGACAGGGCGGGAATGGCTACACCTTC.